The 3 T cell receptor beta chains below were found in one sample sequenced in a study of blood T cell repertoires in COVID-19. Method: immunoSEQ multiplex PCR; TCRdb's copy keeps in-frame clones and lacks some. The table includes approximately 300,000 clones, 75% to 90% detected once. Sequencing was carried out using PBMCs or T cells enriched from blood (not recorded which). The receptors here all came from a man aged 55 to 70 who had recovered from COVID-19.

V is TRBV6-4 and J is TRBJ2-2, with 9 bases matching TRBD2. Germline assignment: CDR1 MRHNA and CDR2 SNTAGT. This CDR3 has 15 amino acids. The junction had 2 bases not matched to a gene; V was cut back by 2 bases and J by 4 bases. The CDR3 DNA is TGTGCCAGCAGTGACGAGACTAGCGGCACCGGGGAGCTGTTTTTT. Translation: CASSDETSGTGELFF.

The chain joins TRBV28 to TRBJ1-2; D is ambiguous. The CDR3 totals 15 residues. Per germline, CDR1 MDHEN and CDR2 SYDVKM. Trimming shortened V by 3 bases and J by 1 base, and 12 bases separated the two germline ends. CDR3 sequence (DNA): TGTGCCAGCAGTTTTATCCAGGAGGGTAACTATGGCTACACCTTC. Its translation: CASSFIQEGNYGYTF.

This rearrangement joins TRBV7-9 to TRBJ1-1; 8 bases agree with TRBD1. This CDR3 region has 12 residues. Trimming removed 4 bases from V and 8 bases from J; junction bases left unmatched: 3. Germline V gene lookup returns CDR1 SEHNR and CDR2 FQNEAQ (reference sequence). The CDR3 is CASSSRTGEAFF. The CDR3 DNA sequence: TGTGCCAGCAGCTCCCGGACAGGGGAAGCTTTCTTT.